These 2 T cell receptor beta chains were all obtained from the same sample, sequenced in a study of blood T cell repertoires in COVID-19 (dated by TCRdb to between 2020 and 2021). Libraries were constructed by the immunoSEQ multiplex PCR assay. The table was pulled from immuneACCESS by TCRdb, which kept in-frame rearrangements only. Such tables lose some clones; where checked, under half of the loss comes from unresolved V genes, and the rest has no known cause. This sample comprises roughly 190,000 clones, about 89% of them detected only once. 0.77% of the sample lies in the top ten. Sequenced: PBMCs or T cells enriched from blood (not recorded which). The receptor source for this set is a young woman who had recovered from COVID-19.

CDR3 sequence reads: CASSLARTGWAGELFF. DNA for the CDR3: TGTGCCAGCAGCTTGGCTCGGACGGGGTGGGCCGGGGAGCTGTTTTTT. The chain combines TRBV5-6 with TRBJ2-2, with a weak D call TRBD2 (5 bases). The CDR3 totals 16 residues. Per the germline V gene, CDR1 is SGHDT and CDR2 is YYEEEE. V dropped 0 bases and J dropped 6 bases, with 15 bases sitting between them.

The rearrangement joins TRBV6-1 to TRBJ1-2; 8 positions match TRBD1. J gave up 7 bases and V 2 bases, and 15 bases lay outside the gene matches. Germline CDR1 MNHNS, CDR2 SASEGT. The CDR3 has 17 residues. This CDR3 reads CASSETLVLTGGVGYTF. CDR3 coding DNA: TGTGCCAGCAGTGAAACACTCGTCTTAACAGGGGGAGTTGGCTACACCTTC.